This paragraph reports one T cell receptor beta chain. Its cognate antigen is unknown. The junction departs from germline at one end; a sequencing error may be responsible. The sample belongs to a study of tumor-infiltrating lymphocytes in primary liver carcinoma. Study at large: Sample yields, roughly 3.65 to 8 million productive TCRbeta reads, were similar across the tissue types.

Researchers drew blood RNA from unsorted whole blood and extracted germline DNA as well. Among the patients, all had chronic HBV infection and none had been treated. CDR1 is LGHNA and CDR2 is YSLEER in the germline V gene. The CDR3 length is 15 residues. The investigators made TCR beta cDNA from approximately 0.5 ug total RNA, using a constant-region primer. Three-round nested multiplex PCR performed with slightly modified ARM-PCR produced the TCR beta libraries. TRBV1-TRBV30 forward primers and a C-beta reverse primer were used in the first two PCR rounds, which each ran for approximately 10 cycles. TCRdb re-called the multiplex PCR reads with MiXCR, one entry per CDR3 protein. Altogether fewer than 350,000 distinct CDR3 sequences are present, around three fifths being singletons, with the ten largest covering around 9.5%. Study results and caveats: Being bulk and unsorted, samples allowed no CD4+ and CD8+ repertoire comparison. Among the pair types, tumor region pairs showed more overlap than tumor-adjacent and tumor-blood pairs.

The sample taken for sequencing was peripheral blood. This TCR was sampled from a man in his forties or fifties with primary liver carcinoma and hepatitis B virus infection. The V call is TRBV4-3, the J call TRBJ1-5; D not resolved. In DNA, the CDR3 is TGCGCCAGCAGTCAAGATATGGTGAACAATCAGCCCCGGCATTTT. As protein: CASSQDMVNNQPRHF.